These 14 T cell receptor beta chains were all obtained from the same sample, sequenced in a study of cytomegalovirus exposure and HLA in healthy donors (dated 2017 in TCRdb). The library relied on the immunoSEQ multiplex PCR assay. The multiplex PCR relied on a mix of 60 forward primers for TCR Vbeta segments and 13 reverse primers for TCR Jbeta segments. Entries here come from immuneACCESS through TCRdb and include only in-frame sequences with V and J called. Some clones fail to appear in such tables; in the studies checked, an unresolved V gene covers under half of the shortfall, and the cause of the remainder is unknown. The sample's records list 65,000 to 90,000 clones. 2.5% to 3% of the sample belongs to the ten largest clones. Input material: PBMCs. The receptors shown here come from a man in his forties or fifties in good health and CMV-seronegative.

V is TRBV30 and J is TRBJ1-5, with D possibly being TRBD1 (6 bases). The CDR3 has 15 amino acids. The germline gives CDR1 GTSNPN, CDR2 SVGIG (reference sequence). V was shortened by 2 bases and J by 3 bases, with 14 bases between the two germline ends. The CDR3 DNA is TGTGCCTGGAGTTTGACCGGGACAAACAATCAGCCCCAGCATTTT. Translation gives CAWSLTGTNNQPQHF.

The chain couples TRBV9 to TRBJ1-3; no definite D call. Germline-derived CDR1 and CDR2 are SGDLS and YYNGEE. The CDR3 extends over 15 amino acids. Trimming took off 4 bases at V and 0 bases at J, with 11 bases between the two ends. The CDR3 reads CASSPGVDSGNTIYF. The CDR3 DNA is TGTGCCAGCAGCCCCGGAGTAGACTCTGGAAACACCATATATTTT.

The V gene is TRBV5-1, the J gene TRBJ2-2; 9 bases line up with TRBD1. Looked up from germline, CDR1 is SGHRS and CDR2 is YFSETQ. V was clipped by 1 base and J by 5 bases; unmatched bases: 3. The CDR3 is made up of 15 amino acids. CDR3 loop: CASSLTGGGTGELFF. The CDR3 coding sequence is TGCGCCAGCAGCTTGACAGGGGGCGGAACCGGGGAGCTGTTTTTT.

This chain uses TRBV30 with TRBJ2-3; D might be TRBD2 (6 bases). The CDR3 is made up of 14 amino acids. V was shortened by 5 bases and J by 3 bases, with 15 bases between the two germline ends. The germline V gene has CDR1 GTSNPN and CDR2 SVGIG (reference sequence). In DNA, the CDR3 is TGTGCCTGGGGCGGCGGGGAATTTACAGATACGCAGTATTTT. Protein product: CAWGGGEFTDTQYF.

The rearrangement joins TRBV4-2 to TRBJ1-6; the D gene is possibly TRBD1 (6 bases). The CDR3 is 16 residues long. Germline-derived CDR1 and CDR2 are LGHNA and YNFKEQ. Between the trimmed V and J ends, which lost 2 bases and 5 bases, there was a span of 13 bases. The CDR3 spells CASSQPRQVNNSPLHF. CDR3 nucleotides: TGTGCCAGCAGCCAACCAAGACAGGTAAATAATTCACCCCTCCACTTT.

The V call is TRBV5-1, the J call TRBJ2-5, with 10 bases matching TRBD1. Trimming cost V 4 bases and J 5 bases; bases outside gene matches: 5. This CDR3 has 14 amino acids. The germline CDR1 and CDR2 sequences are SGHRS and YFSETQ. The CDR3 loop reads CASSAGQGGETQYF. The CDR3 DNA reads TGCGCCAGCAGCGCTGGACAGGGGGGCGAGACCCAGTACTTC.

The CDR3 DNA is TGCGCCAGCAGCTTGGAATCGACAGGCGTAAATGAGCAGTTCTTC. Translating it yields CASSLESTGVNEQFF. The chain is built from TRBV5-1 and TRBJ2-1; D is perhaps TRBD1 (6 bases). Germline CDR1 reads SGHRS; CDR2 reads YFSETQ. Trimming shortened V by 0 bases and J by 7 bases, and 14 bases separated the two germline ends. The CDR3 length is 15 residues.

The chain links TRBV5-1 to TRBJ2-2, with 8 bases that match TRBD2. The CDR3 loop spans 15 amino acids. V shed 5 bases and J 4 bases; nucleotides not matched to a gene: 7. From germline, CDR1 is SGHRS and CDR2 YFSETQ. CDR3 sequence: CASSFAGGTTGELFF. The CDR3 nucleotides read TGCGCCAGCAGTTTTGCGGGGGGAACCACCGGGGAGCTGTTTTTT.

The chain is built from TRBV4-1 and TRBJ2-7; D is possibly TRBD2 (6 bases). The CDR3 totals 18 residues. V shed 1 base and J shed 0 bases, with 19 bases lying between them. In germline, CDR1 is MGHRA, CDR2 YSYEKL. DNA for the CDR3: TGCGCCAGCAGCCAAGTAGCGGCTGCAGGAGGTCTCTCCTACGAGCAGTACTTC. As protein: CASSQVAAAGGLSYEQYF.

The chain recombines TRBV30 with TRBJ1-1; possibly TRBD1 for D (6 bases). Looked up from germline, CDR1 is GTSNPN and CDR2 is SVGIG (reference sequence). This CDR3 comprises 13 residues. V lost 2 bases, J lost 2 bases, and 9 bases lay in between. CDR3 nucleotides: TGTGCCTGGAGTCCACAGGGTAACACTGAAGCTTTCTTT. Protein: CAWSPQGNTEAFF.

The chain carries TRBV7-9 and TRBJ1-1, with D possibly TRBD1 on 6 matching bases. The CDR3 loop spans 15 amino acids. V lost 5 bases, J lost 5 bases, and 18 bases lay in between. From germline, CDR1 is SEHNR and CDR2 FQNEAQ (reference sequence). The CDR3 DNA reads TGTGCCAGCAGCCCCGACGGGGGGCGTGGGACTGAAGCTTTCTTT. The encoded protein is CASSPDGGRGTEAFF.

CDR3 loop: CASLIGQSSGNTIYF. In DNA, the CDR3 is TGTGCCAGCCTTATTGGACAGTCCTCTGGAAACACCATATATTTT. The rearrangement uses TRBV6-6 and TRBJ1-3; TRBD1 is a possible D gene (6 bases). The CDR3 consists of 15 residues. CDR1 is MNHNY, CDR2 SVGAGI, per germline (reference sequence). V dropped 8 bases and J dropped 0 bases, with 14 bases sitting between them.

V usage is TRBV20-1 and J usage is TRBJ1-2; TRBD1 matches at 7 bases. The V gene end was trimmed by 5 bases and the J gene end by 3 bases; junction bases not matched to a gene: 0. This CDR3 has 11 residues. Germline-derived CDR1 and CDR2 are DFQATT and SNEGSKA (reference sequence). The CDR3 sequence: CSAGTDYGYTF. CDR3 coding DNA: TGCAGTGCTGGGACAGACTATGGCTACACCTTC.

The chain recombines TRBV5-1 with TRBJ2-5; D gene unclear. The germline CDR1 and CDR2 sequences are SGHRS and YFSETQ. The CDR3 loop spans 14 amino acids. Trimming removed 0 bases at V and 0 bases at J, with 6 bases between. As DNA, the CDR3 is TGCGCCAGCAGCTTGGACAGCTACCAAGAGACCCAGTACTTC. Amino acid sequence: CASSLDSYQETQYF.